The source of this TCR beta chain is a study of cytomegalovirus exposure and HLA in healthy donors. V dropped 2 bases and J dropped 0; count of bases not matched to a gene: 7. CDR1 MDHEN and CDR2 SYDVKM come from the germline V gene. The length of the CDR3 is 16 residues. Libraries were prepared by immunoSEQ multiplex PCR; TCRdb keeps only in-frame clonotypes and omits some of them. The sample yields 200,000 or so clones, roughly 91% seen once. Study findings and constraints: Overall, approximately 150 TCR beta chains were annotated as cytomegalovirus-associated.

A word on this clone: The antigen is undetermined.

The sequenced sample was PBMCs. The receptor was derived from a young woman in good health and CMV-seropositive. This chain links TRBV28 with TRBJ2-7; 7 nucleotides agree with TRBD2. The CDR3 here is CASSLRGGSFSYEQYF. Here the CDR3 DNA reads TGTGCCAGCAGTTTAAGGGGCGGGAGCTTCTCCTACGAGCAGTACTTC. Drawing the rest from reference TRBV28 and TRBJ2-7, the complete variable domain is DVKVTQSSRYLVKRTGEKVFLECVQDMDHENMFWYRQDPGLGLRLIYFSYDVKMKEKGDIPEGYSVSREKKERFSLILESASTNQTSMYLCASSLRGGSFSYEQYFGPGTRLTVT.